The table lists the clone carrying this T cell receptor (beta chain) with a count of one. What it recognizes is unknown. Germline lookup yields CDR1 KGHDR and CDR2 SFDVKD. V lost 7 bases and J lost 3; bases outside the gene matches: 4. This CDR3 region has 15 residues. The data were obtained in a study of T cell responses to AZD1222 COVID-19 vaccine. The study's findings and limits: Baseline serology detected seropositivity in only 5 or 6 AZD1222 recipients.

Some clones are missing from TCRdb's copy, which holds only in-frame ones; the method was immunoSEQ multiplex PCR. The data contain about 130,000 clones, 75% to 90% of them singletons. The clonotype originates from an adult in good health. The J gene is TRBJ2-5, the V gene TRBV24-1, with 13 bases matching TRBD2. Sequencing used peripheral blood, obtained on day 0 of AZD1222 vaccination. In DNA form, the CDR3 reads TGTGCCACCAGCCGGACTAGCGGGGGAGAAGAGACCCAGTACTTC. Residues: CATSRTSGGEETQYF.